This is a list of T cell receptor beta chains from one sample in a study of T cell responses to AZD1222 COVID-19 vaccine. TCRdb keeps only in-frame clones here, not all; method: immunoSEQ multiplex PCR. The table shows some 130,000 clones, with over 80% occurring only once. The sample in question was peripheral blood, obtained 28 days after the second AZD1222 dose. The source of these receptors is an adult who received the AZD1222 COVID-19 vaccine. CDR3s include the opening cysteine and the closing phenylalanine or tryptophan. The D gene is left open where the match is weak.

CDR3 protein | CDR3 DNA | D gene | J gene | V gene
CAIMWERTDTQYF | TGTGCCATCATGTGGGAACGCACAGATACGCAGTATTTT | - | TRBJ2-3 | TRBV10-3
CASSPIGSGQANTEAFF | TGTGCCAGCAGCCCGATCGGATCGGGACAGGCCAACACTGAAGCTTTCTTT | TRBD1 | TRBJ1-1 | TRBV7-2
CASSRTGRGRANEKLFF | TGTGCCAGCAGCCGAACTGGGCGGGGCAGGGCTAATGAAAAACTGTTTTTT | - | TRBJ1-4 | TRBV3-1/TRBV3-2
CASSQHDKVNNYGYTF | TGCGCCAGCAGCCAACATGACAAGGTGAATAACTATGGCTACACCTTC | - | TRBJ1-2 | TRBV4-1
CASSPPYQPQHF | TGTGCCAGTAGTCCCCCATATCAGCCCCAGCATTTT | - | TRBJ1-5 | TRBV19
CASSPFPGTSGVGTDTQYF | TGCGCCAGCAGCCCATTTCCCGGGACTAGCGGGGTTGGGACAGATACGCAGTATTTT | TRBD2 | TRBJ2-3 | TRBV4-3
CASTQRRDGVYEQYF | TGTGCCAGCACCCAAAGAAGGGACGGTGTCTACGAGCAGTACTTC | - | TRBJ2-7 | TRBV28
CASSYGMAQPYGYTF | TGTGCCAGCAGTTACGGCATGGCACAACCCTATGGCTACACCTTC | - | TRBJ1-2 | TRBV6-2/TRBV6-3
CASSLVNQPQHF | TGTGCCAGCAGCTTGGTTAATCAGCCCCAGCATTTT | - | TRBJ1-5 | TRBV7-9
CASSLVGGETQYF | TGTGCCAGCAGTTTAGTCGGGGGGGAGACCCAGTACTTC | TRBD2 | TRBJ2-5 | TRBV27
CASSEPSGGTGETQYF | TGTGCCAGCAGTGAACCTAGCGGGGGAACTGGAGAGACCCAGTACTTC | TRBD2 | TRBJ2-5 | TRBV2